This T cell receptor (beta chain) was sequenced for a study of identical twins' blood T cells. TCRdb independently ran MiXCR on the 5' RACE reads; one entry per CDR3 protein. The table has 350,000 to 450,000 distinct CDR3 sequences, 25% to 35% seen once. This clonotype was counted between two and nine times. The antigen is not known. Three pairs of healthy female monozygous twins were the donors. Whole-study findings and limits: Abundant TCRbeta CDR3s overlapped more between twins than with unrelated donors. Environmental influences on twin similarity could not be excluded.

The germline V and J ends were trimmed by 7 bases and 3 bases, with 13 bases remaining between them. The CDR3 spans 13 residues. CDR1 is DFQATT and CDR2 is SNEGSKA in the germline V gene (reference sequence). Specimen: PBMCs. The rearrangement links TRBV20-1 to TRBJ1-5, with D possibly matching TRBD1 (6 bases). This receptor was identified in a woman aged 18-50 years in good health. CDR3: CSGGTKFNQPQHF. The CDR3 nucleotides read TGCAGTGGCGGGACAAAGTTCAATCAGCCCCAGCATTTT.